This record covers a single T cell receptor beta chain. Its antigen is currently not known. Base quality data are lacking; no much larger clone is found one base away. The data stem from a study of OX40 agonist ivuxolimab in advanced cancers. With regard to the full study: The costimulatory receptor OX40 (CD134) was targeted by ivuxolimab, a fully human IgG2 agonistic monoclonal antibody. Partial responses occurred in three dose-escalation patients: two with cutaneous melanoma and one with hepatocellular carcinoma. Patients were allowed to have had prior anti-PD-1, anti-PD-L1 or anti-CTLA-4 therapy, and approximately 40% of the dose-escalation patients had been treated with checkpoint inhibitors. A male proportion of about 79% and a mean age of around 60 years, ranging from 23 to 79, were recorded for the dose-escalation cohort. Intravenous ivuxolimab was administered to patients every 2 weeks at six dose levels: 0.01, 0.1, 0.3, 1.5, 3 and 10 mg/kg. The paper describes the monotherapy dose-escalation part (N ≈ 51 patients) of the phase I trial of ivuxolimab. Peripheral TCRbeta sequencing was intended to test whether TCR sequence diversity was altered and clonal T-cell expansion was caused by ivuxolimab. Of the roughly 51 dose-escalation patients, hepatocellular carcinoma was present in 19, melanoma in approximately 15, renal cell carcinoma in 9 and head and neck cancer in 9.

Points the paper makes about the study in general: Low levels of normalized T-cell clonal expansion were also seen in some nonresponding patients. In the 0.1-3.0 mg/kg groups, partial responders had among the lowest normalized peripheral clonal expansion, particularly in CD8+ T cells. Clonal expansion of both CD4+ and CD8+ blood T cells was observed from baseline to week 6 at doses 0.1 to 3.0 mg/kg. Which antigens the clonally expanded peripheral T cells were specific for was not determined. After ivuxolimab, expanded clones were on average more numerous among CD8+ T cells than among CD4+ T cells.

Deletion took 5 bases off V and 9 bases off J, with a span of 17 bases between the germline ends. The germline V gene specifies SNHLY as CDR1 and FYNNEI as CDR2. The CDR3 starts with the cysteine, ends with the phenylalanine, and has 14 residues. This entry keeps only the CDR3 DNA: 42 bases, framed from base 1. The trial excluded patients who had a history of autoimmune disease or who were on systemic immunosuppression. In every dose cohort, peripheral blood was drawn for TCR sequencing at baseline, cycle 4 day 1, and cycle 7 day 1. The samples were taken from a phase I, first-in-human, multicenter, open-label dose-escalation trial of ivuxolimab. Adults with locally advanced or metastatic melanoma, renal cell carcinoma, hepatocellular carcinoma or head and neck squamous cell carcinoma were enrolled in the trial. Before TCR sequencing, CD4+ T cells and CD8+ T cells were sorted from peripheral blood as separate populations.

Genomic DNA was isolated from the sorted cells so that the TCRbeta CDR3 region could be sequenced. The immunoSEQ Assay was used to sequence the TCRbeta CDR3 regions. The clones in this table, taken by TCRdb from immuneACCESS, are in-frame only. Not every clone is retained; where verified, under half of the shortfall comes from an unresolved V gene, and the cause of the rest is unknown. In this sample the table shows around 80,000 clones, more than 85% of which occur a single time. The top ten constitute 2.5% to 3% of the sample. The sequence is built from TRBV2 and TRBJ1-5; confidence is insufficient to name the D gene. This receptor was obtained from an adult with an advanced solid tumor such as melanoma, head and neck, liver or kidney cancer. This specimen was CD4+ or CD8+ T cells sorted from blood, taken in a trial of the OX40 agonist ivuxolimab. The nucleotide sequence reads TGTGCCAGCAGTTTGGACCCGGGCATAGGGCCCCAGCATTTT. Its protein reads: CASSLDPGIGPQHF.